Following are 9 T cell receptor beta chains from one sample sequenced in a study of identical twins. TCRdb analysed the 5' RACE reads with MiXCR anew, one entry per CDR3 protein. This sample has fewer than 350,000 distinct CDR3 sequences; 8% to 9% occur once, and the top ten carry roughly 2%. The sample was also linked to a second study, of yellow fever vaccine responses in identical twins.

The material sequenced was memory (CD45RO+) T cells sorted from blood. These receptor sequences come from a woman younger than 35 in good health.

This clonotype was seen a few times. V is TRBV20-1 and J is TRBJ2-1; D is possibly TRBD1 (5 bases). CDR1 and CDR2 (germline): DFQATT, SNEGSKA (reference sequence). Trimming shortened V by 2 bases and J by 9 bases, and 8 bases separated the two germline ends. The CDR3 is 11 residues long. This CDR3 is CSARLQGEQFF. The CDR3 coding sequence is TGCAGTGCTAGACTTCAGGGTGAGCAGTTCTTC.

In this sample, this clonotype turned up many times. The CDR3 is CASRRSRGGRADTQYF. The CDR3 DNA sequence: TGTGCCAGCAGGCGAAGCCGGGGGGGCAGGGCAGATACGCAGTATTTT. The genes are TRBV7-8 and TRBJ2-3; the match to TRBD2 covers 8 bases. V shed 6 bases and J 4 bases; nucleotides not matched to a gene: 12. The germline CDR1 and CDR2 sequences are SGHVS and FQNEAQ. The CDR3 runs to 16 residues. The variable domain in full, with the rest retrieved from reference TRBV7-8 and TRBJ2-3, is GAGVSQSPRYKVAKRGQDVALRCDPISGHVSLFWYQQALGQGPEFLTYFQNEAQLDKSGLPSDRFFAERPEGSVSTLKIQRTQQEDSAVYLCASRRSRGGRADTQYFGPGTRLTVL.

This clonotype has only a few counts. The genes are TRBV7-8 and TRBJ2-7; the D is unclear. V was cut by 3 bases and J by 2 bases, with 14 bases left in between. This CDR3 region has 15 residues. Germline CDR1 reads SGHVS; CDR2 reads FQNEAQ. The CDR3 region is CASSLNTGKAYEQYV. CDR3 nucleotide sequence: TGTGCCAGCAGCTTGAATACGGGTAAAGCCTACGAGCAGTACGTC.

There are a few counts of this clonotype. This sequence joins TRBV7-9 and TRBJ1-6, with TRBD1 matching 10 bases. Per the germline V gene, CDR1 is SEHNR and CDR2 is FQNEAQ (reference sequence). The CDR3 runs to 17 residues. The ends lost 6 bases at V and 11 bases at J; junction bases unmatched: 16. The CDR3 region has the DNA TGTGCCAGCAGACTGACCGGGACAGGGGATAAAATTGCACCCCTCCACTTT. Protein product: CASRLTGTGDKIAPLHF.

This clonotype was recorded at least ten times. The junction shows a germline mismatch at one end, possibly a read error. The chain employs TRBV10-3 and TRBJ2-5; possibly TRBD2 for D (5 bases). This CDR3 is 13 amino acids long. In germline, CDR1 is ENHRY, CDR2 SYGVKD. The chain's CDR3 is CAIRGPNQETQYF. In nucleotides, the CDR3 is TGTGCCATCCGGGGTCCTAACCAGGAGACCCAGTACTTC.

This clonotype was observed a handful of times. The chain is built from TRBV11-1 and TRBJ2-3, with D maybe TRBD2 (5 bases). Germline-derived CDR1 and CDR2 are SGHAT and FQDESV (reference sequence). V was shortened by 11 bases and J by 5 bases, with 11 bases between the two germline ends. This CDR3 spans 11 amino acids. The CDR3 DNA sequence: TGTGCCTCGGGCCGGGAAGATACGCAGTATTTT. This encodes CASGREDTQYF.

The chain uses TRBV5-1 and TRBJ2-3; 7 nucleotides align to TRBD2. Germline loops: CDR1 SGHRS, CDR2 YFSETQ. Trimming at V came to 4 bases and at J to 5 bases, leaving 10 bases not matched to a gene. The CDR3 loop spans 15 amino acids. The CDR3 DNA sequence: TGCGCCAGCAGCCCCGGGGCTAGCGGTCGAGATACGCAGTATTTT. It specifies CASSPGASGRDTQYF. Based on the CDR3 plus reference TRBV5-1 and TRBJ2-3, the full variable domain is KAGVTQTPRYLIKTRGQQVTLSCSPISGHRSVSWYQQTPGQGLQFLFEYFSETQRNKGNFPGRFSGRQFSNSRSEMNVSTLELGDSALYLCASSPGASGRDTQYFGPGTRLTVL.

This chain connects TRBV7-7 to TRBJ2-7; TRBD1 matches at 10 bases. V lost 5 bases to trimming and J lost 6 bases; unmatched junction nucleotides: 4. Germline V gene lookup returns CDR1 SSHAT and CDR2 FNYEAQ (reference sequence). This CDR3 spans 13 amino acids. CDR3 residues: CASSPGTGAEQYF. As DNA, the CDR3 is TGTGCCAGCAGCCCGGGGACAGGGGCCGAGCAGTACTTC. Filled out from reference TRBV7-7 and TRBJ2-7, the complete variable domain reads GAGVSQSPRYKVTKRGQDVTLRCDPISSHATLYWYQQALGQGPEFLTYFNYEAQPDKSGLPSDRFSAERPEGSISTLTIQRTEQRDSAMYRCASSPGTGAEQYFGPGTRLTVT.

The chain links TRBV20-1 to TRBJ1-4; no clear D gene. Between the trimmed V and J ends, which lost 0 bases and 0 bases, there was a span of 8 bases. The germline V gene has CDR1 DFQATT and CDR2 SNEGSKA (reference sequence). The CDR3 extends over 15 amino acids. CDR3: CSARDAHATNEKLFF. The CDR3 nucleotides read TGCAGTGCTAGAGACGCCCATGCAACTAATGAAAAACTGTTTTTT.